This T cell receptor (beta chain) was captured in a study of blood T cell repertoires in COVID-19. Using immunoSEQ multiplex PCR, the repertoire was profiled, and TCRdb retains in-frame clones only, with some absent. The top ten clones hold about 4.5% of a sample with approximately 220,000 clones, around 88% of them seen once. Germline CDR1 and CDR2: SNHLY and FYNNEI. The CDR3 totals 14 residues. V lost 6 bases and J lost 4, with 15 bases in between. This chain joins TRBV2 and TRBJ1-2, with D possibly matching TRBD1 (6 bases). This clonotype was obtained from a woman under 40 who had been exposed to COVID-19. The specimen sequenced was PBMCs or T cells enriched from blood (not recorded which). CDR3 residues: CASRSGGAGYGYTF. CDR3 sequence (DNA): TGTGCCAGCAGGTCCGGGGGGGCTGGCTATGGCTACACCTTC.